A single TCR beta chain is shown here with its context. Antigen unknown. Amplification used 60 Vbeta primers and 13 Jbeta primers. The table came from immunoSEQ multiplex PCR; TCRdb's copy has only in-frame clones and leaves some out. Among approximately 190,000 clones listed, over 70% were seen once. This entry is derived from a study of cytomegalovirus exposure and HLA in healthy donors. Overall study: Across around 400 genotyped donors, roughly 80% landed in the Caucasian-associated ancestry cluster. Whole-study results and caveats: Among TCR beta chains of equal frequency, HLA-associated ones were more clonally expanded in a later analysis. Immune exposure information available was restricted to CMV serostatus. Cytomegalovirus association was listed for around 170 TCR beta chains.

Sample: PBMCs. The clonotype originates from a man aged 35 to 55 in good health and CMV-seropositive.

The CDR3 DNA follows: TGTGCCAGTACTAGCGGGCCTTCCTACGAGCAGTACTTC. Its translation is CASTSGPSYEQYF. The chain has TRBV2 and TRBJ2-7; 9 bases are shared with TRBD2. The germline CDR1 and CDR2 sequences are SNHLY and FYNNEI. CDR3 length: 13 residues. After removal of 9 bases from V and 1 base from J, the junction contained 4 bases not matched to a gene.